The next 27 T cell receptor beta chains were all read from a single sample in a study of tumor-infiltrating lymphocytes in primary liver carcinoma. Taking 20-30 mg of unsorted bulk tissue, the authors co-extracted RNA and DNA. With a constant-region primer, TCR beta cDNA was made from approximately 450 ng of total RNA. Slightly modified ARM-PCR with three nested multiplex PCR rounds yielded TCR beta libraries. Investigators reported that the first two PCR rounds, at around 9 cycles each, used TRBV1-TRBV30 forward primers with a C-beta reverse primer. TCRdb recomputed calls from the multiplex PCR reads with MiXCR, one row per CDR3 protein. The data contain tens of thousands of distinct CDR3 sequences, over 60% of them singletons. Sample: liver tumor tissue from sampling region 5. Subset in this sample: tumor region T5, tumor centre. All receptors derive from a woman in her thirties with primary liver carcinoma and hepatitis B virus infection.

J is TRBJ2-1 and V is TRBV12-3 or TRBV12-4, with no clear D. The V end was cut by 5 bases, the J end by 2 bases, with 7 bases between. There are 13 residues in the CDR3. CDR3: CASSKAAYNEQFF. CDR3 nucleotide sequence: TGTGCCAGCAGTAAGGCGGCCTACAATGAGCAGTTCTTC.

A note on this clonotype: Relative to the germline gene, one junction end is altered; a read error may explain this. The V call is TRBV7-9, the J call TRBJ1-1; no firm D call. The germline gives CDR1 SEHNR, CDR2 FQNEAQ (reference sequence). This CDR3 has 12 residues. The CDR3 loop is CASGISNTEALF. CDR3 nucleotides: TGTGCCAGCGGTATTTCAAACACTGAGGCTTTATTT.

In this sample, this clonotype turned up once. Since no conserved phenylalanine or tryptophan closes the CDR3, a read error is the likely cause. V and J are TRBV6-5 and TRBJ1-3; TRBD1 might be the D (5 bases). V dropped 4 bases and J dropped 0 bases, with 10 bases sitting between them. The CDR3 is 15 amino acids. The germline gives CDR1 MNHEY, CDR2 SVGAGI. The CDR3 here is CASSFGASSGNTIYL. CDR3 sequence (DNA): TGTGCCAGCAGTTTCGGGGCCAGCTCTGGAAACACCATATATCTT.

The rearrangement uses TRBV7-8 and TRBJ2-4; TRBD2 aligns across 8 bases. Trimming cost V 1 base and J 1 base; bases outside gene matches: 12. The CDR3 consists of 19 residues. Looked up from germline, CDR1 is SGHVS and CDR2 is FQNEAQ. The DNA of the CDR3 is TGTGCCAGCAGCTTAGGCCTGCCGGGAGGGCCCTCGGCCAAAAACATTCAGTACTTC. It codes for CASSLGLPGGPSAKNIQYF.

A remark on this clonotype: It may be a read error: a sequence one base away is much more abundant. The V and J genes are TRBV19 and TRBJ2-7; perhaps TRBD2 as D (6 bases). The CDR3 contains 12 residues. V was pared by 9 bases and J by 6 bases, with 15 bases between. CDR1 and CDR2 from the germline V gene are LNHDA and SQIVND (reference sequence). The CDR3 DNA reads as TGTGCCAGCCTCGGGGGACGAGTCGAGCAGTACTTC. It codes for CASLGGRVEQYF. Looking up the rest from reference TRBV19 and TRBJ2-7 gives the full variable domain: DGGITQSPKYLFRKEGQNVTLSCEQNLNHDAMYWYRQDPGQGLRLIYYSQIVNDFQKGDIAEGYSVSREKKESFPLTVTSAQKNPTAFYLCASLGGRVEQYFGPGTRLTVT.

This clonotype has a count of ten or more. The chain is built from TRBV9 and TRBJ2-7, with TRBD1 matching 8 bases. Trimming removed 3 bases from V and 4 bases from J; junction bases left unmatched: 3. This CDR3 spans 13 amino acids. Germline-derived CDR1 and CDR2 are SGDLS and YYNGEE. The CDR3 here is CASSAQGAYEQYF. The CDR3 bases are TGTGCCAGCAGCGCCCAGGGGGCTTACGAGCAGTACTTC.

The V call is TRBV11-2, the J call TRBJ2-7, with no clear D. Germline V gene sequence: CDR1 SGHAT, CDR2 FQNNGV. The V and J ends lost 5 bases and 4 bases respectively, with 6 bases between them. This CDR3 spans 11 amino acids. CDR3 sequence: CASSPAYEQYF. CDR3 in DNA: TGTGCCAGCAGCCCAGCATACGAGCAGTACTTC.

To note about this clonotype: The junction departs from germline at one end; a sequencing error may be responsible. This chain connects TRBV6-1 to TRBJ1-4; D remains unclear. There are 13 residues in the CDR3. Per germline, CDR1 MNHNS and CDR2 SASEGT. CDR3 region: CASSEAELRGPSF. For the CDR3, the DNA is TGTGCCAGCAGTGAAGCGGAACTCCGAGGGCCGTCTTTC.

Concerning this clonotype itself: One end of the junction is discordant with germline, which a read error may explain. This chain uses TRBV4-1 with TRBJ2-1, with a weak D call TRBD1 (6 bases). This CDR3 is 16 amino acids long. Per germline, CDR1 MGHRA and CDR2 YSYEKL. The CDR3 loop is CASNQESSTGYNAQFF. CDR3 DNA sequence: TGCGCCAGCAATCAAGAGTCATCGACAGGATACAATGCGCAGTTCTTC.

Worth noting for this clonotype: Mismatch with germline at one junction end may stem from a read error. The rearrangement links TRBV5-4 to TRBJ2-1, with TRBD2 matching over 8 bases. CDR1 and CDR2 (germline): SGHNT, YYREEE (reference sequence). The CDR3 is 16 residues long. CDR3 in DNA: TGTACCAGCAGCTCGACTAGCGCAAGCTCATACGATGAGCAGTTCTTC. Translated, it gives CTSSSTSASSYDEQFF.

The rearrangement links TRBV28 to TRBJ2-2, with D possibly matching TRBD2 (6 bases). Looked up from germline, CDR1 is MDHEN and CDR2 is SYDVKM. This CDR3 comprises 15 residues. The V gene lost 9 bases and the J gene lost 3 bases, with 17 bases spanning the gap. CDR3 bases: TGTGCCAGTAGTCAGGGACTGGTGGACACCGGGGAGCTGTTTTTT. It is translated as CASSQGLVDTGELFF. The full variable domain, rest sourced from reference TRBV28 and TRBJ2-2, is DVKVTQSSRYLVKRTGEKVFLECVQDMDHENMFWYRQDPGLGLRLIYFSYDVKMKEKGDIPEGYSVSREKKERFSLILESASTNQTSMYLCASSQGLVDTGELFFGEGSRLTVL.

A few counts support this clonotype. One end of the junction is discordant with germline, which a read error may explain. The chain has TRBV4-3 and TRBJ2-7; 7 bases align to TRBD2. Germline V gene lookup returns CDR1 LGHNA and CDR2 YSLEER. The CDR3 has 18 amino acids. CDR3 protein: CASSQAVTGGHTSYEQYF. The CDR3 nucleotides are TGTGCTAGCAGCCAAGCTGTGACGGGGGGTCACACTAGCTACGAGCAGTACTTC.

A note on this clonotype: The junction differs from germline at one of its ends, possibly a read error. In DNA, the CDR3 is TGTACCAGCAGTACAAGAACAGGGGGCGAGAATGAGACCCAGTACTTC. This translates into CTSSTRTGGENETQYF. The rearrangement joins TRBV11-2 to TRBJ2-5; 9 positions agree with TRBD1. The CDR3 runs to 16 residues. Germline V gene data show CDR1 as SGHAT and CDR2 as FQNNGV. The full variable domain, in which reference TRBV11-2 and TRBJ2-5 provide the parts outside the CDR3, is EAGVAQSPRYKIIEKRQSVAFWCNPISGHATLYWYQQILGQGPKLLIQFQNNGVVDDSQLPKDRFSAERLKGVDSTLKIQPAKLEDSAVYLCTSSTRTGGENETQYFGPGTRLLVL.

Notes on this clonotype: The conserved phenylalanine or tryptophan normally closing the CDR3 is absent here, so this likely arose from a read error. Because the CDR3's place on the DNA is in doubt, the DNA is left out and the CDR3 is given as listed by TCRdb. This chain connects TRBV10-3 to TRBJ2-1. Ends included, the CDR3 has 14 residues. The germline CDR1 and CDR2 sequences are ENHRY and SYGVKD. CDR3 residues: CAISGVGGIDEQFY.

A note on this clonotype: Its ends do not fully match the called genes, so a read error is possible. The CDR3 region is CSVVGWAGELLF. For the CDR3, the DNA is TGCAGTGTTGTAGGGTGGGCCGGGGAGCTGCTTTTT. This chain connects TRBV29-1 to TRBJ2-2; TRBD2 is a possible D gene (5 bases). In germline, CDR1 is SQVTM, CDR2 ANQGSEA. The CDR3 is 12 amino acids.

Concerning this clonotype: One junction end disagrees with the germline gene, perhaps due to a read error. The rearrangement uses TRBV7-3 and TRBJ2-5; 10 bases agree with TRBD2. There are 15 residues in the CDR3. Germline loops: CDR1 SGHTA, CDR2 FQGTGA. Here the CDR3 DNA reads TGTGCCAGCAACTCAGCTAGCGGGAGTAAAGAGACCCAGAACTTC. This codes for CASNSASGSKETQNF.

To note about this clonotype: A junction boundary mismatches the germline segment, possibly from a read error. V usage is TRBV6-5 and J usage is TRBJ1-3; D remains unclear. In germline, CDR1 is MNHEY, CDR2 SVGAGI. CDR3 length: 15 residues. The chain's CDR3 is CASRARREYGSTIYF. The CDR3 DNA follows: TGTGCCAGCAGGGCCCGGAGGGAATATGGAAGCACCATATATTTT.

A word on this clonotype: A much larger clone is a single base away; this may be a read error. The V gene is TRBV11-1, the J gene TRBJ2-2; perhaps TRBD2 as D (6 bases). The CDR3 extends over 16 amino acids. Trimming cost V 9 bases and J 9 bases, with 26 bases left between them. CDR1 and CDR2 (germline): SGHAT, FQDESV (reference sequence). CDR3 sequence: CASSRVMAGMPRELFF. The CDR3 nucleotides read TGTGCCAGTAGCAGGGTTATGGCGGGAATGCCCAGGGAGCTGTTTTTT.

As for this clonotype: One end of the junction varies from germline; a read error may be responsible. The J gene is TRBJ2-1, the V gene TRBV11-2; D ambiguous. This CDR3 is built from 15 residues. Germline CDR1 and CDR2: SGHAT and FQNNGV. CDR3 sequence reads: CARSLLERTDNEQFF. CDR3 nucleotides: TGTGCCAGGAGCTTGTTGGAGCGAACTGACAATGAGCAGTTCTTC. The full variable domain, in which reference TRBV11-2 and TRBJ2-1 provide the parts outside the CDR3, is EAGVAQSPRYKIIEKRQSVAFWCNPISGHATLYWYQQILGQGPKLLIQFQNNGVVDDSQLPKDRFSAERLKGVDSTLKIQPAKLEDSAVYLCARSLLERTDNEQFFGPGTRLTVL.

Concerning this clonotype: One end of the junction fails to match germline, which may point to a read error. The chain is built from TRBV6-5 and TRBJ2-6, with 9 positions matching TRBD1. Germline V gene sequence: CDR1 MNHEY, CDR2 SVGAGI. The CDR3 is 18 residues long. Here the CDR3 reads CASTTYRGRVSGANVMSF. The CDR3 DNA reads TGTGCCAGCACGACATACAGGGGGCGCGTCTCTGGGGCCAACGTCATGAGTTTC.

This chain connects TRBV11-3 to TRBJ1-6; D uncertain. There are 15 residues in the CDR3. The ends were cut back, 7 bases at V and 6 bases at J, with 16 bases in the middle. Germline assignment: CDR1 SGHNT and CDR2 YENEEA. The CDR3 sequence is CASIFKWICNSPLHF. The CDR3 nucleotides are TGTGCCAGCATCTTTAAGTGGATCTGTAATTCACCCCTCCACTTT.

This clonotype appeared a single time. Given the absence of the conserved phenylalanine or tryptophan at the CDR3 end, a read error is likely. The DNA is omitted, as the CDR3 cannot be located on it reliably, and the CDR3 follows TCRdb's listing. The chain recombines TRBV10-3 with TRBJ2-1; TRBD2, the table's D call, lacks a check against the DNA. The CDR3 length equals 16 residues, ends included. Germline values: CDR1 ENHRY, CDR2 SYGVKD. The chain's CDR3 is CAISVSAAGAYNEQLL.

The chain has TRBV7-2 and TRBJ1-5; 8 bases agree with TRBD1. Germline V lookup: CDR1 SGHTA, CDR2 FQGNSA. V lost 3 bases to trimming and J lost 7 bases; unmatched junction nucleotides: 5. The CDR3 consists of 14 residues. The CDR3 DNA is TGTGCCAGCAGCTTCACAGGGGGTGGGCAGCCCCAGCATTTT. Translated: CASSFTGGGQPQHF. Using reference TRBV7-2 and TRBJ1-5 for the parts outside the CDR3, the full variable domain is GAGVSQSPSNKVTEKGKDVELRCDPISGHTALYWYRQSLGQGLEFLIYFQGNSAPDKSGLPSDRFSAERTGGSVSTLTIQRTQQEDSAVYLCASSFTGGGQPQHFGDGTRLSIL.

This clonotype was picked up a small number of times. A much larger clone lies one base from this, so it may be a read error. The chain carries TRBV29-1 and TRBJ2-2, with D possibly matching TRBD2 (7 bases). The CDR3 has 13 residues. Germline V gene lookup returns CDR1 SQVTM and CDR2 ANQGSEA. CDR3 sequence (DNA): TGCAGTACCGGGAGGAGGGACACCAGGGCGCTGTTTTTT. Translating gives CSTGRRDTRALFF.

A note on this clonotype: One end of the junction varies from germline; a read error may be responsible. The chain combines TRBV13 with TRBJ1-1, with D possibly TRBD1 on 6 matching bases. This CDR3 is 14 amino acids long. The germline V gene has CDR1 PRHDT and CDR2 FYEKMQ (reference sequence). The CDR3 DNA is TGTGCCAGCGGGACAAGGGGTGCAAACACTGAAGCCTTCTTT. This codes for CASGTRGANTEAFF.

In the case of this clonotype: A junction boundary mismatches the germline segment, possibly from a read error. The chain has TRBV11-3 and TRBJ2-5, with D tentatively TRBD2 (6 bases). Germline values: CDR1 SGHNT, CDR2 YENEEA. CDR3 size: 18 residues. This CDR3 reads CTSSPGDSSEGVQETRYF. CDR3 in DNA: TGTACCAGCAGCCCGGGGGATTCTAGCGAGGGTGTGCAAGAGACCCGGTACTTC.

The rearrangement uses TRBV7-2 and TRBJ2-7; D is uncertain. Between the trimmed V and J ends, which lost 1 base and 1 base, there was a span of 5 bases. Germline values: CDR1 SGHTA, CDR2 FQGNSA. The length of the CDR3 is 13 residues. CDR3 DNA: TGTGCCAGCAGCTTAGTAGCATCCTACGAGCAGTACTTC. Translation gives CASSLVASYEQYF.